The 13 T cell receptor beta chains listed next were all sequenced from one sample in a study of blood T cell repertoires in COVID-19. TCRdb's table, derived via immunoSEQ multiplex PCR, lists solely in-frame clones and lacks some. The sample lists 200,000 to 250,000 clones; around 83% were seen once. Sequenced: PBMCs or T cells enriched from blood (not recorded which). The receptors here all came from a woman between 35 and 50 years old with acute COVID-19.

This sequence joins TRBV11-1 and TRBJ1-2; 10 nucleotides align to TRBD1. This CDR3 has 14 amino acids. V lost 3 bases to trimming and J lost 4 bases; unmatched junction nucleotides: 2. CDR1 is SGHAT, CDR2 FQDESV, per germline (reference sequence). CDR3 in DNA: TGTGCCAGCAGCTTCGGGGACAGGGGCTATGGCTACACCTTC. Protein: CASSFGDRGYGYTF.

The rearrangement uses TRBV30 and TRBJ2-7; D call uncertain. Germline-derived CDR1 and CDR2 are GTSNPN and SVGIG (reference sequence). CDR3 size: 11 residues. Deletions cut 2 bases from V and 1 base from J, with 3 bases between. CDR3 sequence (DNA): TGTGCCTGGAGTCTTTCCTACGAGCAGTACTTC. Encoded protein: CAWSLSYEQYF.

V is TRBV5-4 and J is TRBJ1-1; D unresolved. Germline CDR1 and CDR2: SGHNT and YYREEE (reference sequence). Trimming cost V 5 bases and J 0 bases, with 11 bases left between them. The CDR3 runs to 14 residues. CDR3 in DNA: TGTGCCAGCAGTATCGGGTATATGAACACTGAAGCTTTCTTT. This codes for CASSIGYMNTEAFF.

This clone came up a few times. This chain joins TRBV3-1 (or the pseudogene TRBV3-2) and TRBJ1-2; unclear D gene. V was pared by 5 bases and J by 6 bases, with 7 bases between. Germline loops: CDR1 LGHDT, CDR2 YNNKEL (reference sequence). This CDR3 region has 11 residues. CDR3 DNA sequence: TGTGCCAGCAGCGACTTTGATGGCTACACCTTC. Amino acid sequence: CASSDFDGYTF.

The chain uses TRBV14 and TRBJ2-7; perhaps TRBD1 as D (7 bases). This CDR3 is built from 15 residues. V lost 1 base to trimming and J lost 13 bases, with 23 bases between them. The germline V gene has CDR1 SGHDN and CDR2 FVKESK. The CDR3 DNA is TGTGCCAGCAGCCAAGTTGGGACAGAGTTCGCGGGGAGCTACTTC. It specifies CASSQVGTEFAGSYF.

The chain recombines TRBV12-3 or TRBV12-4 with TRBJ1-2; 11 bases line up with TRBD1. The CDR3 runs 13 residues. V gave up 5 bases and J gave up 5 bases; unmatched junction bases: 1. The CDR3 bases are TGTGCCAGCAGTGGACAGGGGGCTTATGGCTACACCTTC. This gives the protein CASSGQGAYGYTF.

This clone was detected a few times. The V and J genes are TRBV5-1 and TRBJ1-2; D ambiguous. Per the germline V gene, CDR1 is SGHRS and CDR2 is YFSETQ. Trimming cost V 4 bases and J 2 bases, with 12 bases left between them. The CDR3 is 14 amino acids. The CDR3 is CASSPQFNNYGYTF. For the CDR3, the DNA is TGCGCCAGCAGCCCCCAGTTCAACAACTATGGCTACACCTTC.

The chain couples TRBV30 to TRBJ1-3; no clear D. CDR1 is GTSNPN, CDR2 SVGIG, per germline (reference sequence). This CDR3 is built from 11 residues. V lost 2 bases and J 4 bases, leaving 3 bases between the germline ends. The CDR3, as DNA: TGTGCCTGGAGTATAGGAAACACCATATATTTT. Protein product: CAWSIGNTIYF. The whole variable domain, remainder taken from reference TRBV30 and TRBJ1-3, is SQTIHQWPATLVQPVGSPLSLECTVEGTSNPNLYWYRQAAGRGLQLLFYSVGIGQISSEVPQNLSASRPQDRQFILSSKKLLLSDSGFYLCAWSIGNTIYFGEGSWLTVV.

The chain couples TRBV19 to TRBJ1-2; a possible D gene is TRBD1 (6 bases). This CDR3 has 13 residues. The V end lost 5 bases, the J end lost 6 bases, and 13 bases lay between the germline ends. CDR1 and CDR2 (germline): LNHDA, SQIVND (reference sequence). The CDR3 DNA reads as TGTGCCAGTAGTCCCGCAAACAGGGATGGCTACACCTTC. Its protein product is CASSPANRDGYTF. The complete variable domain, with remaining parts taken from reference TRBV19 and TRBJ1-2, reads DGGITQSPKYLFRKEGQNVTLSCEQNLNHDAMYWYRQDPGQGLRLIYYSQIVNDFQKGDIAEGYSVSREKKESFPLTVTSAQKNPTAFYLCASSPANRDGYTFGSGTRLTVV.

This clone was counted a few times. The CDR3 DNA follows: TGTGCCAGTAGTACCTCGTGGGGACTAGCGGGAGTACCACCATACAAAGAGACCCAGTACTTC. It yields the protein CASSTSWGLAGVPPYKETQYF. The rearrangement links TRBV19 to TRBJ2-5, with TRBD2 matching 14 bases. There are 21 residues in the CDR3. After removal of 4 bases from V and 3 bases from J, the junction contained 19 bases not matched to a gene. Germline CDR1 reads LNHDA; CDR2 reads SQIVND (reference sequence).

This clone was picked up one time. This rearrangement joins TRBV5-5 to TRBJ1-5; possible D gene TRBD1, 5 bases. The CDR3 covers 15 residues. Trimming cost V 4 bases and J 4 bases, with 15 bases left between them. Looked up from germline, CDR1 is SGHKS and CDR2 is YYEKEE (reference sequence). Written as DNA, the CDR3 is TGTGCCAGCAGCCAACACCCCGCAGGGAATCAGCCCCAGCATTTT. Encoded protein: CASSQHPAGNQPQHF. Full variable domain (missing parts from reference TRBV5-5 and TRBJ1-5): DAGVTQSPTHLIKTRGQQVTLRCSPISGHKSVSWYQQVLGQGPQFIFQYYEKEERGRGNFPDRFSARQFPNYSSELNVNALLLGDSALYLCASSQHPAGNQPQHFGDGTRLSIL.

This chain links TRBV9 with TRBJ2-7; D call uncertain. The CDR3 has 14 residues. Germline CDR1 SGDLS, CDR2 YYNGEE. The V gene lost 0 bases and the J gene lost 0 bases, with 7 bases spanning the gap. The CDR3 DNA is TGTGCCAGCAGCGTAGATGCTAGCTCCTACGAGCAGTACTTC. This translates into CASSVDASSYEQYF. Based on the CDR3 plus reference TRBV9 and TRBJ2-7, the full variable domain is DSGVTQTPKHLITATGQRVTLRCSPRSGDLSVYWYQQSLDQGLQFLIQYYNGEERAKGNILERFSAQQFPDLHSELNLSSLELGDSALYFCASSVDASSYEQYFGPGTRLTVT.

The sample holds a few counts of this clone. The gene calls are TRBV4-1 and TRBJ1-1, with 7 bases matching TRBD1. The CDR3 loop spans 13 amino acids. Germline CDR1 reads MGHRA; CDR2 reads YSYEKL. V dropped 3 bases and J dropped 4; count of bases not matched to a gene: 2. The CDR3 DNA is TGCGCCAGCAGCCAGACAGGGAGCACTGAAGCTTTCTTT. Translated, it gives CASSQTGSTEAFF.